This T cell receptor beta chain was sequenced during a study of T cell responses to AZD1222 COVID-19 vaccine. Points from the study as a whole: Scientists sampled the repertoires only once the peak T cell response had passed.

CDR1 and CDR2 from the germline V gene are KGHSH and LQKENI. This CDR3 contains 15 residues. V lost 3 bases and J 11 bases, leaving 17 bases between the germline ends. This clone was seen more than once but under ten times. No antigen is known for it. This table comes from immunoSEQ multiplex PCR, and its TCRdb copy is limited to in-frame clones, with some not included. The sample carries 90,000 to 95,000 clones, approximately 91% recorded once. This sequence was found in an adult in good health. This material consisted of peripheral blood, taken on day 0 of AZD1222 vaccination. The chain has TRBV18 and TRBJ1-6, with TRBD1 as a possible D gene (5 bases). CDR3 residues: CASSPGLADIAPLHF. In nucleotides, the CDR3 is TGTGCCAGCTCACCTGGCCTCGCGGACATTGCACCCCTCCACTTT.